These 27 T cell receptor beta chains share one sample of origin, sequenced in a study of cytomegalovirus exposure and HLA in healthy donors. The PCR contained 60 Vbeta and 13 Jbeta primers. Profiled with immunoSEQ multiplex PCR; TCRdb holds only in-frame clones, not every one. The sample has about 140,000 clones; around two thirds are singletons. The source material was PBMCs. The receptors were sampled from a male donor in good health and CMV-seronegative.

CDR3 DNA sequence: TGTGCCAGCAGTTACTTCGGTGAGCAGTTCTTC. Encoded protein: CASSYFGEQFF. V is TRBV6-5 and J is TRBJ2-1; D is ambiguous. Germline V gene lookup returns CDR1 MNHEY and CDR2 SVGAGI. V dropped 1 base and J dropped 9 bases, with 4 bases sitting between them. The CDR3 runs 11 residues.

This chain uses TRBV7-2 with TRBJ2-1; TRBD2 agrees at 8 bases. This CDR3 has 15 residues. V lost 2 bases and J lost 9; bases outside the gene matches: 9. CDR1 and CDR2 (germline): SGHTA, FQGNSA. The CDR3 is CASSLQLAVGGEQFF. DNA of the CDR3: TGTGCCAGCAGCTTACAACTAGCGGTTGGGGGTGAGCAGTTCTTC.

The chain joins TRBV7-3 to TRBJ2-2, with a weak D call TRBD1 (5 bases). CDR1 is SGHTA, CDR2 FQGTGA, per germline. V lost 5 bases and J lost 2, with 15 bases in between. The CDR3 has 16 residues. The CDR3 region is CASSPNGQVNTGELFF. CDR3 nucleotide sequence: TGTGCCAGCAGCCCCAACGGACAAGTAAACACCGGGGAGCTGTTTTTT.

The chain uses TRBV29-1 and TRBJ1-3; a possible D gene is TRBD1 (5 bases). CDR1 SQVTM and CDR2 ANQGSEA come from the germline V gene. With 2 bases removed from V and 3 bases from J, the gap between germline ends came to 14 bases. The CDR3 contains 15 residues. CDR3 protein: CSVESLGRYGNTIYF. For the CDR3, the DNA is TGCAGCGTTGAATCGCTGGGGCGTTATGGAAACACCATATATTTT.

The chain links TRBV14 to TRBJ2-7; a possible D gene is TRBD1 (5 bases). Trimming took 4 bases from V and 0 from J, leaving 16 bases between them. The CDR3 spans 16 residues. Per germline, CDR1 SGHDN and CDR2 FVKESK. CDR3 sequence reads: CASSRPGHYSSYEQYF. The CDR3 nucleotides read TGTGCCAGCAGCCGACCCGGACACTACAGCTCCTACGAGCAGTACTTC.

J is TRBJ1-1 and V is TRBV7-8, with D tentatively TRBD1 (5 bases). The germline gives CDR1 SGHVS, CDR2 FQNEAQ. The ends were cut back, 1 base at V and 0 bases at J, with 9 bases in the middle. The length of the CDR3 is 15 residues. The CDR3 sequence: CASSLGAGMNTEAFF. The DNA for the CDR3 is TGTGCCAGCAGCTTAGGGGCAGGGATGAACACTGAAGCTTTCTTT.

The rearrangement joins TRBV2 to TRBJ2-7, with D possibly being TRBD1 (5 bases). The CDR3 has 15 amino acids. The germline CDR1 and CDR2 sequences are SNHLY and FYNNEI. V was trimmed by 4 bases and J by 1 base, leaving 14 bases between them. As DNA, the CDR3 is TGTGCCAGCAGTGTATCCAGGGTAATGTCCTACGAGCAGTACTTC. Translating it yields CASSVSRVMSYEQYF.

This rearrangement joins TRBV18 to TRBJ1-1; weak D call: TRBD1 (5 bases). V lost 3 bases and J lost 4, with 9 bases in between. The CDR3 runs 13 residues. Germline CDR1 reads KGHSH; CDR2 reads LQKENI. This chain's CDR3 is CASSPPGFTEAFF. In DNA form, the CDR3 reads TGTGCCAGCTCACCTCCAGGGTTCACTGAAGCTTTCTTT.

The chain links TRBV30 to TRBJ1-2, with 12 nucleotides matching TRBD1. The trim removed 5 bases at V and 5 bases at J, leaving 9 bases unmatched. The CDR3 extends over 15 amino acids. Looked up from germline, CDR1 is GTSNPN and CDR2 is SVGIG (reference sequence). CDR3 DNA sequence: TGTGCCTGGGGTCCCATGGGACAGGGGGCGTATGGCTACACCTTC. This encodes CAWGPMGQGAYGYTF.

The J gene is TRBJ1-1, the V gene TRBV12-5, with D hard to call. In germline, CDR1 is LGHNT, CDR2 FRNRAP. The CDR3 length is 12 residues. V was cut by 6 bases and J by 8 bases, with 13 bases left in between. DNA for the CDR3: TGTGCTAGTGGCCGGGGAGGATGGGAAGCTTTCTTT. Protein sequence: CASGRGGWEAFF.

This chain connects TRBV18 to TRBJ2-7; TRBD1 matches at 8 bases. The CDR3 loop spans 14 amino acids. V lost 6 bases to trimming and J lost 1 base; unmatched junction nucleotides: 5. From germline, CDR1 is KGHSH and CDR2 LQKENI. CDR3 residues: CASSSRDRSYEQYF. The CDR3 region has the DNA TGTGCCAGCTCCTCCCGGGACAGGTCCTACGAGCAGTACTTC.

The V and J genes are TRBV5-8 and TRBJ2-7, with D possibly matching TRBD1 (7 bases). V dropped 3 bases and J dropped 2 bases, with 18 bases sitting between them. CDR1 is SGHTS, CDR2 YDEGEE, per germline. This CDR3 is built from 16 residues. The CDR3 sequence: CASSSRSTGRPYEQYF. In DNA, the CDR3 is TGTGCCAGCAGCTCTCGCTCGACAGGGAGGCCCTACGAGCAGTACTTC.

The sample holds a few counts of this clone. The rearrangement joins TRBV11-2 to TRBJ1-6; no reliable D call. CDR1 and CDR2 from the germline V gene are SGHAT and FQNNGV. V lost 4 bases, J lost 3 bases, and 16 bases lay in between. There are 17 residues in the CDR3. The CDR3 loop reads CASSSHPADFYNSPLHF. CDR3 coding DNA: TGTGCCAGCAGCTCTCACCCAGCCGACTTCTATAATTCACCCCTCCACTTT.

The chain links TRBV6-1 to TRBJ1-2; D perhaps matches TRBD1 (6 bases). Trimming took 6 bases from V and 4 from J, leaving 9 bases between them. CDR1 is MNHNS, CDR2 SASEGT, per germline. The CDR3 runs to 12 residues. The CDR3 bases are TGTGCCAGCAGCCAGGGGCCCTATGGCTACACCTTC. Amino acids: CASSQGPYGYTF.

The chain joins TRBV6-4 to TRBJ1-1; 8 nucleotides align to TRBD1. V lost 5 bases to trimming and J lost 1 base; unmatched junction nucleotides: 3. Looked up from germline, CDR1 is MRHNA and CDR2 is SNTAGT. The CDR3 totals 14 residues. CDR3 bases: TGTGCCAGCAGTCTCGGGACAGGGAACACTGAAGCTTTCTTT. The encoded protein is CASSLGTGNTEAFF.

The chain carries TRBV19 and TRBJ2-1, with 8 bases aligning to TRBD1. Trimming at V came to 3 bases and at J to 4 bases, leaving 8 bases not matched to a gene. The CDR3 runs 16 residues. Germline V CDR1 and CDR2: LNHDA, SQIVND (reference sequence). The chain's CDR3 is CASSITRGRRYNEQFF. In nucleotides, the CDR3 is TGTGCCAGTAGTATTACCAGGGGGCGCAGGTACAATGAGCAGTTCTTC. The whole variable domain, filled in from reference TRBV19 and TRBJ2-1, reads DGGITQSPKYLFRKEGQNVTLSCEQNLNHDAMYWYRQDPGQGLRLIYYSQIVNDFQKGDIAEGYSVSREKKESFPLTVTSAQKNPTAFYLCASSITRGRRYNEQFFGPGTRLTVL.

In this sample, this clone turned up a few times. CDR3 region: CASSELGSEQYF. The CDR3 DNA reads TGTGCCAGCAGTGAACTAGGTTCCGAGCAGTACTTC. The rearrangement uses TRBV6-1 and TRBJ2-7; no clear D. From germline, CDR1 is MNHNS and CDR2 SASEGT. This CDR3 is built from 12 residues. V lost 2 bases, J lost 6 bases, and 8 bases lay in between.

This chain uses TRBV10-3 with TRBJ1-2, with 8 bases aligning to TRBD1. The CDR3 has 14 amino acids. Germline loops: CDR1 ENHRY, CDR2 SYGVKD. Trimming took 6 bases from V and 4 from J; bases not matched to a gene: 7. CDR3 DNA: TGTGCCATCAGGGACAGGGAAAGGGTCTATGGCTACACCTTC. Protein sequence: CAIRDRERVYGYTF.

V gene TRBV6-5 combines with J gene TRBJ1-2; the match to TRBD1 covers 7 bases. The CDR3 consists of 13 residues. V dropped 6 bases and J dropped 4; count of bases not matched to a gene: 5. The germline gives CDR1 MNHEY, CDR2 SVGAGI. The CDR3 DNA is TGTGCCAGCAGCTTAGGGACAGCCTATGGCTACACCTTC. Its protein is CASSLGTAYGYTF.

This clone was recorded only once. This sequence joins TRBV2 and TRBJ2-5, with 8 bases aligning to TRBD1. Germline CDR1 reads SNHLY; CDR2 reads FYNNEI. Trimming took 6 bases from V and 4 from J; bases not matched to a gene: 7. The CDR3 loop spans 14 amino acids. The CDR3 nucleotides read TGTGCCAGCAGAGCGACAGGGGATGGAGAGACCCAGTACTTC. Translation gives CASRATGDGETQYF.

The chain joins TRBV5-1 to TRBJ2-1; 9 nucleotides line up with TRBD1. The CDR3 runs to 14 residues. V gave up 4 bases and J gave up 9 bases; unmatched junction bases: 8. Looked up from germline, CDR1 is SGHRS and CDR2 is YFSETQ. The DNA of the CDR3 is TGCGCCAGCAGCGCCCGGGACAGGGTAGGTGAGCAGTTCTTC. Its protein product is CASSARDRVGEQFF.

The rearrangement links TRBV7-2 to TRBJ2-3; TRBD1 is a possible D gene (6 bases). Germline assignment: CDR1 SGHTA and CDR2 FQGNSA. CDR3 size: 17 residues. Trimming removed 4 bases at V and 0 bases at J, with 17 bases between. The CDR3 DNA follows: TGTGCCAGCAGCTCCAGGGGCATTGGATCGAGCACAGATACGCAGTATTTT. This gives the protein CASSSRGIGSSTDTQYF.

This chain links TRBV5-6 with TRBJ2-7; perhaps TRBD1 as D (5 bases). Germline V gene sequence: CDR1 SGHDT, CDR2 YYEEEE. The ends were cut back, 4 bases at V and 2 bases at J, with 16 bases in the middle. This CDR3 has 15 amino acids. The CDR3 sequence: CASSTFTGEAYEQYF. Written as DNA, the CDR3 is TGTGCCAGCAGCACATTTACAGGAGAGGCCTACGAGCAGTACTTC.

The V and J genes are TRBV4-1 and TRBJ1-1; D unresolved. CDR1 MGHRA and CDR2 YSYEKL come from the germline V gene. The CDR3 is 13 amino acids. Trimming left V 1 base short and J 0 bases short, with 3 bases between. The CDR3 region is CASSQAVNTEAFF. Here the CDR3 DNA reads TGCGCCAGCAGCCAAGCAGTGAACACTGAAGCTTTCTTT.

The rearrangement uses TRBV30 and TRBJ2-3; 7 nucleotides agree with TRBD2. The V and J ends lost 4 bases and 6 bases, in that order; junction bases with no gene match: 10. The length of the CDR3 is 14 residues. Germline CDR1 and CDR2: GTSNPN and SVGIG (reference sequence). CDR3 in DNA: TGTGCCTGGACAGGGCGGGGGACCGGGGATACGCAGTATTTT. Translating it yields CAWTGRGTGDTQYF.

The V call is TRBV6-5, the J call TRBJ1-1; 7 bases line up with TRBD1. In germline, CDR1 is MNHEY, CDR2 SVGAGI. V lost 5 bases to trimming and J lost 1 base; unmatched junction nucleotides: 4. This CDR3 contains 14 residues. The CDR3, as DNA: TGTGCCAGCAGTCCAGGACAGGAGAACACTGAAGCTTTCTTT. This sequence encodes CASSPGQENTEAFF.

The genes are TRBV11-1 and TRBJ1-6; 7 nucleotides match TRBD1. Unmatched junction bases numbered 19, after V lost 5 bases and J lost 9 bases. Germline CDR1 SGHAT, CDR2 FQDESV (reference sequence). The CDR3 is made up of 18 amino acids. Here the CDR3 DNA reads TGTGCCAGCAGCAATTCAGGGGGTGACTTCTTGGCGACTTCACCCCTCCACTTT. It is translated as CASSNSGGDFLATSPLHF.